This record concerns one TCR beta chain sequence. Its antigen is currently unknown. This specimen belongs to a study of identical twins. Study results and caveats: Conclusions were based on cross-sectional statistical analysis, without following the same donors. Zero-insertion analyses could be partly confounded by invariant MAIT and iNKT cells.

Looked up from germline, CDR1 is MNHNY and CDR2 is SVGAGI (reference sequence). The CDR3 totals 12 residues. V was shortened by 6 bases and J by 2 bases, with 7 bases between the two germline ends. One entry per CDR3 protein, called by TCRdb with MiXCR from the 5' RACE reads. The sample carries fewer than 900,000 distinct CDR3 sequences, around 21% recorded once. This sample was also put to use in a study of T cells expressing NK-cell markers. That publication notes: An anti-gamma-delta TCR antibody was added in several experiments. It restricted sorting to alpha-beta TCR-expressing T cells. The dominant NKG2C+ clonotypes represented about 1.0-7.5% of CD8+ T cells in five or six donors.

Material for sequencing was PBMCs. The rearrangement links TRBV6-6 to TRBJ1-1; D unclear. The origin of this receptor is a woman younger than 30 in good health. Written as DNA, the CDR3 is TGTGCCAGCAGGCAGGAAAACACTGAAGCTTTCTTT. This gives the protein CASRQENTEAFF.